The 26 T cell receptor beta chains presented below share a single source sample, sequenced in a study of regulatory T cells. The antigens of these receptors remain unknown. Primers: 52 TRBV forward and 13 TRBJ reverse. Profiled with immunoSEQ multiplex PCR; TCRdb holds only in-frame clones, not every one. The sample shows about 23,000 clones, around nine tenths of them seen only once. Study findings and constraints: Hydrophobic residues at CDR3 positions 6 and 7 were enriched in conventional CD4+ T cells of CD3G-deficient patients.

The sequenced material came from conventional CD4+ T cells sorted from blood. These receptors came from a child under 18 with CD3G deficiency.

The genes are TRBV6-1 and TRBJ2-7; either TRBD1 or TRBD2 may fit D (5 bases each). Germline lookup yields CDR1 MNHNS and CDR2 SASEGT. The CDR3 runs 12 residues. The ends were cut back, 8 bases at V and 3 bases at J, with 11 bases in the middle. CDR3 in DNA: TGTGCCAGCTCCGTGGGGGTCTACGAGCAGTACTTC. Its translation is CASSVGVYEQYF.

This chain uses TRBV6-1 with TRBJ2-1; the match to TRBD1 covers 7 bases. Germline V gene lookup returns CDR1 MNHNS and CDR2 SASEGT. Trimming at V came to 6 bases and at J to 2 bases, leaving 7 bases not matched to a gene. The CDR3 is 15 residues long. CDR3 nucleotides: TGTGCCAGCAGGACCGGGACAGCTCCCTACAATGAGCAGTTCTTC. The encoded protein is CASRTGTAPYNEQFF.

This sequence joins TRBV28 and TRBJ1-5, with D possibly being TRBD1 (6 bases). The CDR3 is 14 amino acids. The germline V and J ends were trimmed by 0 bases and 7 bases, with 10 bases remaining between them. Germline V gives CDR1 MDHEN, CDR2 SYDVKM. CDR3 in amino acids: CASSLWRGGQPQHF. The CDR3, as DNA: TGTGCCAGCAGTTTATGGAGGGGGGGGCAGCCCCAGCATTTT.

This chain joins TRBV6-1 and TRBJ2-7, with a weak D call TRBD2 (5 bases). Per the germline V gene, CDR1 is MNHNS and CDR2 is SASEGT. This CDR3 is 14 amino acids long. V was trimmed by 0 bases and J by 6 bases, leaving 12 bases between them. CDR3 in amino acids: CASSEARRLGEQYF. CDR3 bases: TGTGCCAGCAGTGAAGCGCGGAGGTTGGGCGAGCAGTACTTC.

About this clone: A read error may account for a junction end that differs from germline. J is TRBJ2-7 and V is TRBV28, with D possibly TRBD2 on 6 matching bases. This CDR3 is 14 amino acids long. CDR1 and CDR2 from the germline V gene are MDHEN and SYDVKM. CDR3 sequence (DNA): TGTGCCAGCAGTTTAACCGGGAGCTCCCACGAGCAGTACTTC. Translation gives CASSLTGSSHEQYF.

This clone appeared a single time. DNA for the CDR3: TGCAGTTCCGAAAAAGCTGATACGCAGTATTTT. It codes for CSSEKADTQYF. J is TRBJ2-3 and V is TRBV20-1; D gene uncertain. V was pared by 8 bases and J by 6 bases, with 12 bases between. Looked up from germline, CDR1 is DFQATT and CDR2 is SNEGSKA (reference sequence). The CDR3 spans 11 residues.

The table lists this clone with a few counts. This chain connects TRBV28 to TRBJ2-1; 8 bases are a match to TRBD2. CDR1 and CDR2 from the germline V gene are MDHEN and SYDVKM. This CDR3 has 15 residues. The V and J ends lost 5 bases and 2 bases, in that order; junction bases with no gene match: 5. CDR3 in amino acids: CASSQSGRAYNEQFF. The CDR3 DNA sequence: TGTGCCAGCAGTCAAAGCGGGAGAGCCTACAATGAGCAGTTCTTC. The whole variable domain, filled in from reference TRBV28 and TRBJ2-1, reads DVKVTQSSRYLVKRTGEKVFLECVQDMDHENMFWYRQDPGLGLRLIYFSYDVKMKEKGDIPEGYSVSREKKERFSLILESASTNQTSMYLCASSQSGRAYNEQFFGPGTRLTVL.

The V call is TRBV5-1, the J call TRBJ2-1, with no clear D. Germline CDR1 SGHRS, CDR2 YFSETQ. The CDR3 extends over 13 amino acids. V lost 3 bases and J 0 bases, leaving 4 bases between the germline ends. CDR3 loop: CASSSNSYNEQFF. The CDR3 coding sequence is TGCGCCAGCAGCTCAAACTCCTACAATGAGCAGTTCTTC.

This chain joins TRBV7-8 and TRBJ1-1; the match to TRBD1 covers 9 bases. This CDR3 contains 13 residues. V was pared by 5 bases and J by 6 bases, with 4 bases of the junction left unmatched. Germline CDR1 SGHVS, CDR2 FQNEAQ. CDR3 in amino acids: CASSRDRGAEAFF. CDR3 sequence (DNA): TGTGCCAGCAGCCGAGACAGGGGGGCTGAAGCTTTCTTT.

The rearrangement joins TRBV10-3 to TRBJ2-4; D unresolved. Germline-derived CDR1 and CDR2 are ENHRY and SYGVKD. V shed 2 bases and J shed 1 base, with 3 bases lying between them. This CDR3 comprises 13 residues. CDR3 in amino acids: CAISEGAKNIQYF. The CDR3 DNA is TGTGCCATCAGTGAGGGGGCCAAAAACATTCAGTACTTC.

V gene TRBV28 combines with J gene TRBJ1-2; TRBD1 is a possible D gene (5 bases). The CDR3 totals 14 residues. The germline V gene encodes CDR1 MDHEN and CDR2 SYDVKM. V was cut by 4 bases and J by 6 bases, with 15 bases left in between. Here the CDR3 DNA reads TGTGCCAGCAGTTCGTCTAAGGGGAGGGATGGCTACACCTTC. This encodes CASSSSKGRDGYTF.

This chain connects TRBV19 to TRBJ1-1, with D unclear. The CDR3 contains 15 residues. V lost 3 bases and J 1 base, leaving 12 bases between the germline ends. Germline values: CDR1 LNHDA, CDR2 SQIVND (reference sequence). CDR3 sequence: CASSMYGHQNTEAFF. The CDR3 nucleotides read TGTGCCAGTAGTATGTACGGGCACCAGAACACTGAAGCTTTCTTT.

This clone was seen just once. This chain uses TRBV6-6 with TRBJ2-7, with D tentatively TRBD2 (5 bases). The length of the CDR3 is 14 residues. V was pared by 2 bases and J by 3 bases, with 11 bases between. Germline V lookup: CDR1 MNHNY, CDR2 SVGAGI (reference sequence). The CDR3: CASSYEGVNYEQYF. DNA of the CDR3: TGTGCCAGCAGTTACGAGGGAGTGAACTACGAGCAGTACTTC.

The rearrangement links TRBV6-6 to TRBJ2-1, with a possible D match to TRBD1 (5 bases). From germline, CDR1 is MNHNY and CDR2 SVGAGI (reference sequence). The CDR3 extends over 13 amino acids. Trimming pared 1 base from V and 8 bases from J, leaving 9 bases between. The DNA of the CDR3 is TGTGCCAGCAGTTACTTAGGGGTCGATGAGCAGTTCTTC. It translates to CASSYLGVDEQFF.

The V call is TRBV28, the J call TRBJ1-2, with 9 bases matching TRBD1. The length of the CDR3 is 18 residues. V gave up 3 bases and J gave up 2 bases; unmatched junction bases: 13. CDR1 and CDR2 (germline): MDHEN, SYDVKM. CDR3 sequence (DNA): TGTGCCAGCAGTTTGAGGAAGGGGACAGGGAGTAGGAACTATGGCTACACCTTC. Encoded protein: CASSLRKGTGSRNYGYTF.

J is TRBJ1-2 and V is TRBV5-1, with D possibly TRBD1 on 5 matching bases. CDR1 is SGHRS and CDR2 is YFSETQ in the germline V gene. The CDR3 sequence is 13 residues long. V lost 3 bases to trimming and J lost 5 bases, with 11 bases between them. The CDR3 DNA follows: TGCGCCAGCAGCTCAGACAGTCGTTATGGCTACACCTTC. Residues: CASSSDSRYGYTF.

This chain connects TRBV4-1 to TRBJ1-4, with a weak D call TRBD1 (6 bases). Germline CDR1 reads MGHRA; CDR2 reads YSYEKL. The ends were cut back, 4 bases at V and 5 bases at J, with 14 bases in the middle. This CDR3 region has 15 residues. CDR3 amino acids: CASSLQTGLNEKLFF. The CDR3 nucleotides read TGCGCCAGCAGCCTACAGACAGGACTGAATGAAAAACTGTTTTTT.

This rearrangement joins TRBV7-8 to TRBJ2-2; TRBD1 or TRBD2 may be the D gene (5 bases each). Germline CDR1 SGHVS, CDR2 FQNEAQ. Trimming stripped 2 bases from V and 7 bases from J, with 14 bases between. The CDR3 covers 15 residues. Here the CDR3 reads CASSLSGRGIGELFF. The CDR3 DNA reads as TGTGCCAGCAGCTTATCAGGGAGAGGGATCGGGGAGCTGTTTTTT.

The chain employs TRBV6-1 and TRBJ2-6, with 7 bases identical to TRBD1. V trimming: 6 bases; J trimming: 0 bases; junction bases outside the gene matches: 2. Germline CDR1 and CDR2: MNHNS and SASEGT. The CDR3 has 15 amino acids. CDR3 amino acids: CASRQGYSGANVLTF. Written as DNA, the CDR3 is TGTGCCAGCAGACAGGGGTACTCTGGGGCCAACGTCCTGACTTTC.

This rearrangement joins TRBV6-1 to TRBJ2-7, with 9 bases matching TRBD1. The CDR3 runs 14 residues. CDR1 is MNHNS, CDR2 SASEGT, per germline. V shed 5 bases, J shed 1 base, and the junction held 3 bases outside the gene matches. The CDR3 spells CASSSGTGSYEQYF. The CDR3 coding sequence is TGTGCCAGCAGTTCCGGGACAGGGTCCTACGAGCAGTACTTC.

J is TRBJ2-1 and V is TRBV20-1; 7 positions match TRBD2. Trimming removed 3 bases from V and 14 bases from J; junction bases left unmatched: 7. The CDR3 spans 11 residues. Germline CDR1 DFQATT, CDR2 SNEGSKA (reference sequence). The CDR3 DNA is TGCAGTGCTAGGGGGGGGAACCTCGAGTTCTTC. This codes for CSARGGNLEFF.

The chain employs TRBV7-8 and TRBJ2-1; 13 nucleotides agree with TRBD2. This CDR3 is built from 20 residues. J was trimmed by 0 bases and V by 1 base; bases with no gene match: 9. CDR1 is SGHVS, CDR2 FQNEAQ, per germline. The chain's CDR3 is CASSLGRPRTSGSSYNEQFF. CDR3 nucleotides: TGTGCCAGCAGCTTAGGTCGTCCGCGGACTAGCGGGAGCTCCTACAATGAGCAGTTCTTC.

Details on this clone: Other nucleotide sequences from this sample produce the same CDR3. This chain uses TRBV28 with TRBJ2-7, with D uncertain. The germline V gene encodes CDR1 MDHEN and CDR2 SYDVKM. The CDR3 spans 11 residues. Trimming took 3 bases from V and 7 from J, leaving 7 bases between them. The CDR3 region has the DNA TGTGCCAGCAGTTTTCGCGATGAGCAGTACTTC. Protein sequence: CASSFRDEQYF.

The chain links TRBV7-8 to TRBJ2-1; D remains ambiguous. V dropped 6 bases and J dropped 7 bases, with 16 bases sitting between them. CDR1 and CDR2 (germline): SGHVS, FQNEAQ. The CDR3 consists of 14 residues. The CDR3 DNA reads TGTGCCAGCAGTCCGGTGTTCTCTGGGAATGAGCAGTTCTTC. The encoded protein is CASSPVFSGNEQFF.

The chain joins TRBV5-1 to TRBJ2-2; D might be TRBD2 (5 bases). This CDR3 has 14 residues. The germline gives CDR1 SGHRS, CDR2 YFSETQ. V was trimmed by 4 bases and J by 0 bases, leaving 7 bases between them. CDR3: CASSATTNTGELFF. In DNA, the CDR3 is TGCGCCAGCAGCGCGACTACGAACACCGGGGAGCTGTTTTTT. The entire variable domain, with the rest obtained from reference TRBV5-1 and TRBJ2-2, is as follows: KAGVTQTPRYLIKTRGQQVTLSCSPISGHRSVSWYQQTPGQGLQFLFEYFSETQRNKGNFPGRFSGRQFSNSRSEMNVSTLELGDSALYLCASSATTNTGELFFGEGSRLTVL.

The J gene is TRBJ1-1, the V gene TRBV5-1; no clear D gene. The germline CDR1 and CDR2 sequences are SGHRS and YFSETQ. The V end lost 4 bases, the J end lost 1 base, and 8 bases lay between the germline ends. CDR3 length: 13 residues. The CDR3 here is CASSLHPNTEAFF. For the CDR3, the DNA is TGCGCCAGCAGCCTACACCCGAACACTGAAGCTTTCTTT. Using reference TRBV5-1 and TRBJ1-1 for the parts outside the CDR3, the full variable domain is KAGVTQTPRYLIKTRGQQVTLSCSPISGHRSVSWYQQTPGQGLQFLFEYFSETQRNKGNFPGRFSGRQFSNSRSEMNVSTLELGDSALYLCASSLHPNTEAFFGQGTRLTVV.